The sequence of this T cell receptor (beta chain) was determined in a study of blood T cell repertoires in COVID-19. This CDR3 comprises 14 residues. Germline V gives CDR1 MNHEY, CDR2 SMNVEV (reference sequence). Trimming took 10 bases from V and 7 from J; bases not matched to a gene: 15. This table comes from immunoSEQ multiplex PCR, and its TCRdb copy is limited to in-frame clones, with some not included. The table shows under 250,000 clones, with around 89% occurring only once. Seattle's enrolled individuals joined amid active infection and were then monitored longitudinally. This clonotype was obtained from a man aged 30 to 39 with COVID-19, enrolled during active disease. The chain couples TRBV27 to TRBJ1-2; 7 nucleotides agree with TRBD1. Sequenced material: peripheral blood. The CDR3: CATKSDRETSGYTF. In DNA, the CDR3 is TGTGCCACCAAGTCTGACAGGGAAACTTCTGGCTACACCTTC.